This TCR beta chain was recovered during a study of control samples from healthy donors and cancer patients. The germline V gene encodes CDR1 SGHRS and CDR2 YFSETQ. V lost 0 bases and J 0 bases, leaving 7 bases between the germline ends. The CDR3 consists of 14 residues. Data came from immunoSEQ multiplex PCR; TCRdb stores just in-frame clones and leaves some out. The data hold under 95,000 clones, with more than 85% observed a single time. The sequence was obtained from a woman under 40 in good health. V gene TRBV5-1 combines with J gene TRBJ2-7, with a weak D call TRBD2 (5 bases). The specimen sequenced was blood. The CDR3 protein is CASSLDGSSYEQYF. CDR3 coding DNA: TGCGCCAGCAGCTTGGATGGGAGCTCCTACGAGCAGTACTTC.